Following are 25 T cell receptor beta chains from one sample sequenced in a study of OX40 agonist ivuxolimab in advanced cancers. The method was immunoSEQ multiplex PCR; TCRdb's version includes in-frame clones alone and lacks a portion of them. This table has around 60,000 clones, around 90% appearing once. This specimen consisted of CD4+ or CD8+ T cells sorted from blood, obtained in a trial of the OX40 agonist ivuxolimab. The origin of the receptors is an adult with an advanced solid tumor such as melanoma, head and neck, liver or kidney cancer.

V usage is TRBV27 and J usage is TRBJ1-5; 8 bases align to TRBD1. Unmatched junction bases numbered 7, after V lost 6 bases and J lost 6 bases. Per germline, CDR1 MNHEY and CDR2 SMNVEV (reference sequence). This CDR3 has 14 amino acids. DNA of the CDR3: TGTGCCAGCAGAGCCGCAGGGGGCCTTCAGCCCCAGCATTTT. Its protein product is CASRAAGGLQPQHF.

V is TRBV5-4 and J is TRBJ2-2; D is tentatively TRBD1 or TRBD2 (6 bases each). CDR1 and CDR2 from the germline V gene are SGHNT and YYREEE (reference sequence). This CDR3 has 13 residues. The V end lost 5 bases, the J end lost 6 bases, and 11 bases lay between the germline ends. CDR3 in amino acids: CASRSGEAGELFF. The CDR3 DNA is TGTGCCAGCAGGTCAGGGGAGGCCGGGGAGCTGTTTTTT.

The chain has TRBV5-8 and TRBJ2-2, with D perhaps matching TRBD2 (6 bases). From germline, CDR1 is SGHTS and CDR2 YDEGEE. The V end lost 0 bases, the J end lost 0 bases, and 12 bases lay between the germline ends. The CDR3 contains 17 residues. CDR3 residues: CASSLAWRGSNTGELFF. The CDR3 region has the DNA TGTGCCAGCAGCTTGGCCTGGAGGGGATCGAACACCGGGGAGCTGTTTTTT. The entire variable domain, with the rest obtained from reference TRBV5-8 and TRBJ2-2, is as follows: EAGVTQSPTHLIKTRGQQATLRCSPISGHTSVYWYQQALGLGLQFLLWYDEGEERNRGNFPPRFSGRQFPNYSSELNVNALELEDSALYLCASSLAWRGSNTGELFFGEGSRLTVL.

The chain carries TRBV5-1 and TRBJ1-1; D gene unclear. Per germline, CDR1 SGHRS and CDR2 YFSETQ. Trimming removed 8 bases from V and 0 bases from J, with 14 bases in between. The length of the CDR3 is 14 residues. The CDR3 loop reads CASTSERVNTEAFF. CDR3 DNA sequence: TGCGCCAGTACCTCCGAGCGGGTGAACACTGAAGCTTTCTTT.

This clone was counted a single time. The gene calls are TRBV11-2 and TRBJ1-5, with D uncertain. Germline V gene sequence: CDR1 SGHAT, CDR2 FQNNGV. This CDR3 comprises 15 residues. Deletions cut 1 base from V and 1 base from J, with 8 bases between. The DNA of the CDR3 is TGTGCCAGCAGCTTAGGGCAGACCAGCAATCAGCCCCAGCATTTT. This gives the protein CASSLGQTSNQPQHF.

The V call is TRBV30, the J call TRBJ2-7; 9 positions match TRBD1. Germline CDR1 reads GTSNPN; CDR2 reads SVGIG (reference sequence). CDR3 length: 14 amino acids. The ends lost 1 base at V and 6 bases at J; junction bases unmatched: 7. The CDR3 DNA sequence: TGTGCCTGGAGTGCCTTACTGACAGGGGGCGAGCAGTACTTC. It translates to CAWSALLTGGEQYF.

As for this clone: This CDR3 is also generated by other DNA sequences in the sample. This chain joins TRBV28 and TRBJ2-7; D is undetermined. Germline loops: CDR1 MDHEN, CDR2 SYDVKM. The CDR3 runs to 12 residues. V lost 3 bases, J lost 4 bases, and 7 bases lay in between. The CDR3 nucleotides read TGTGCCAGCAGTTTTACAGTGTACGAGCAGTACTTC. Its translation is CASSFTVYEQYF.

This chain joins TRBV5-5 and TRBJ2-1; D call uncertain. This CDR3 comprises 16 residues. V was trimmed by 0 bases and J by 5 bases, leaving 15 bases between them. Germline loops: CDR1 SGHKS, CDR2 YYEKEE (reference sequence). CDR3 bases: TGTGCCAGCAGCTTGGGTGTTCAAGGGATGGACAATGAGCAGTTCTTC. Translated, it gives CASSLGVQGMDNEQFF. Full variable domain (outside the CDR3, taken from reference TRBV5-5 and TRBJ2-1): DAGVTQSPTHLIKTRGQQVTLRCSPISGHKSVSWYQQVLGQGPQFIFQYYEKEERGRGNFPDRFSARQFPNYSSELNVNALLLGDSALYLCASSLGVQGMDNEQFFGPGTRLTVL.

The chain is built from TRBV11-2 and TRBJ2-7; 9 bases are a match to TRBD2. V lost 8 bases to trimming and J lost 1 base; unmatched junction nucleotides: 3. Germline assignment: CDR1 SGHAT and CDR2 FQNNGV. The CDR3 has 13 amino acids. CDR3 residues: CASLGLASYEQYF. The CDR3 DNA reads TGTGCCAGCCTGGGACTAGCTTCCTACGAGCAGTACTTC.

The gene calls are TRBV27 and TRBJ2-5; 9 nucleotides line up with TRBD1. The J call is doubtful: the DNA matches TRBJ2-7 better. The CDR3 has 17 amino acids. Germline V gene data show CDR1 as MNHEY and CDR2 as SMNVEV (reference sequence). The CDR3 sequence: CASSRGQGLPLHYEQYF. In nucleotides, the CDR3 is TGTGCCAGCAGCCGCGGACAGGGGCTGCCCTTGCACTACGAGCAGTACTTC.

This clone occurred once. The chain carries TRBV7-9 and TRBJ2-7; possibly TRBD2 for D (7 bases). Germline V gene sequence: CDR1 SEHNR, CDR2 FQNEAQ (reference sequence). V gave up 3 bases and J gave up 10 bases, with 25 bases separating them. The CDR3 length is 16 residues. CDR3 sequence (DNA): TGTGCCAGCAGCTTGGAGACACAGGGACTCGGGAGGATACAGTACTTC. Its translation is CASSLETQGLGRIQYF.

The V and J genes are TRBV11-2 and TRBJ2-1, with D maybe TRBD1 (6 bases). The CDR3 consists of 15 residues. Germline CDR1 is SGHAT and CDR2 is FQNNGV. V was trimmed by 1 base and J by 2 bases, leaving 9 bases between them. The CDR3 reads CASSLGQATYNEQFF. The CDR3 DNA follows: TGTGCCAGCAGCTTAGGACAGGCCACCTACAATGAGCAGTTCTTC. Full variable domain (missing parts from reference TRBV11-2 and TRBJ2-1): EAGVAQSPRYKIIEKRQSVAFWCNPISGHATLYWYQQILGQGPKLLIQFQNNGVVDDSQLPKDRFSAERLKGVDSTLKIQPAKLEDSAVYLCASSLGQATYNEQFFGPGTRLTVL.

The CDR3 DNA reads TGTGCCAGCAGCATATCAAGCGGGCCTTCATCCTACAATGAGCAGTTCTTC. This translates into CASSISSGPSSYNEQFF. The V and J genes are TRBV9 and TRBJ2-1, with D maybe TRBD2 (6 bases). Germline CDR1 and CDR2: SGDLS and YYNGEE. Trimming stripped 4 bases from V and 1 base from J, with 18 bases between. The CDR3 is 17 residues long. The whole variable domain, filled in from reference TRBV9 and TRBJ2-1, reads DSGVTQTPKHLITATGQRVTLRCSPRSGDLSVYWYQQSLDQGLQFLIQYYNGEERAKGNILERFSAQQFPDLHSELNLSSLELGDSALYFCASSISSGPSSYNEQFFGPGTRLTVL.

The chain couples TRBV5-4 to TRBJ2-7; D is possibly TRBD1 or TRBD2 (8 bases each). Germline V lookup: CDR1 SGHNT, CDR2 YYREEE (reference sequence). With 0 bases removed from V and 2 bases from J, the gap between germline ends came to 21 bases. The CDR3 spans 18 residues. This chain's CDR3 is CASSLAGQGTRGAYEQYF. The CDR3, as DNA: TGTGCCAGCAGCTTGGCCGGACAGGGAACGCGGGGGGCCTACGAGCAGTACTTC.

V gene TRBV7-9 combines with J gene TRBJ1-1; no clear D gene. The germline V gene has CDR1 SEHNR and CDR2 FQNEAQ (reference sequence). The ends were cut back, 1 base at V and 2 bases at J, with 11 bases in the middle. The CDR3 is 15 residues long. Written as DNA, the CDR3 is TGTGCCAGCAGCTTAGGGCACGTCGGAAACACTGAAGCTTTCTTT. As protein: CASSLGHVGNTEAFF.

The chain recombines TRBV15 with TRBJ1-4; no clear D. This CDR3 spans 10 amino acids. From germline, CDR1 is LNHNV and CDR2 YYDKDF (reference sequence). The ends were cut back, 8 bases at V and 6 bases at J, with 4 bases in the middle. CDR3 region: CATGDEKLFF. The DNA of the CDR3 is TGTGCCACCGGGGATGAAAAACTGTTTTTT.

The chain is built from TRBV11-3 and TRBJ2-1; 12 bases align to TRBD1. Trimming took 2 bases from V and 8 from J; bases not matched to a gene: 7. This CDR3 is built from 16 residues. Germline CDR1 and CDR2: SGHNT and YENEEA. In nucleotides, the CDR3 is TGTGCCAGCAGCTTACCCGGGACAGGGGGCGTGGATGAGCAGTTCTTC. This codes for CASSLPGTGGVDEQFF.

DNA for the CDR3: TGTGCCAGCAGCTACCTAGCGGGGGAACTCAATGAGCAGTTCTTC. This gives the protein CASSYLAGELNEQFF. This chain joins TRBV7-2 and TRBJ2-1; 10 bases fit TRBD2. V was clipped by 4 bases and J by 6 bases; unmatched bases: 6. CDR1 and CDR2 (germline): SGHTA, FQGNSA. This CDR3 has 15 residues.

This chain links TRBV6-5 with TRBJ2-7; TRBD2 is a possible D gene (5 bases). This CDR3 has 13 residues. The germline V gene has CDR1 MNHEY and CDR2 SVGAGI. The V gene lost 8 bases and the J gene lost 5 bases, with 16 bases spanning the gap. CDR3 nucleotides: TGTGCCAGCTTCCGGCTAGCAGTTCACGAGCAGTACTTC. Translated: CASFRLAVHEQYF.

The chain is built from TRBV12-5 and TRBJ2-4, with D perhaps matching TRBD1 (6 bases). V dropped 7 bases and J dropped 8 bases, with 12 bases sitting between them. The CDR3 sequence is 12 residues long. CDR1 is LGHNT and CDR2 is FRNRAP in the germline V gene. The CDR3 nucleotides are TGTGCTAGTGCCCTGGGGGCGGACATTCAGTACTTC. It codes for CASALGADIQYF.

The chain carries TRBV27 and TRBJ2-1; 7 bases fit TRBD2. The ends lost 3 bases at V and 2 bases at J; junction bases unmatched: 4. This CDR3 spans 15 amino acids. Germline-derived CDR1 and CDR2 are MNHEY and SMNVEV (reference sequence). Written as DNA, the CDR3 is TGTGCCAGCAGTTTGGCTAGCGGCCCCTACAATGAGCAGTTCTTC. Its protein is CASSLASGPYNEQFF.

J is TRBJ2-7 and V is TRBV5-4, with 7 bases matching TRBD1. Germline V lookup: CDR1 SGHNT, CDR2 YYREEE (reference sequence). The CDR3 is made up of 13 amino acids. V shed 3 bases and J 3 bases; nucleotides not matched to a gene: 3. The CDR3 DNA follows: TGTGCCAGCAGCTCCTGGGACAGCTACGAGCAGTACTTC. Translation: CASSSWDSYEQYF.

The V call is TRBV6-5, the J call TRBJ1-5; D gene unclear. This CDR3 has 15 amino acids. V gave up 6 bases and J gave up 0 bases, with 12 bases separating them. The germline V gene has CDR1 MNHEY and CDR2 SVGAGI. The CDR3: CASSQGLYSNQPQHF. The CDR3 coding sequence is TGTGCCAGCAGCCAAGGGCTCTATAGCAATCAGCCCCAGCATTTT.

The chain joins TRBV27 to TRBJ1-4; D perhaps matches TRBD1 (5 bases). V shed 4 bases and J shed 8 bases, with 14 bases lying between them. This CDR3 has 14 residues. The germline V gene encodes CDR1 MNHEY and CDR2 SMNVEV (reference sequence). Here the CDR3 reads CASSSGTGLEKLFF. The CDR3, as DNA: TGTGCCAGCAGTTCCGGGACGGGTTTGGAAAAACTGTTTTTT.

The chain couples TRBV11-3 to TRBJ2-7, with 8 nucleotides matching TRBD2. The CDR3 has 14 amino acids. V gave up 5 bases and J gave up 3 bases; unmatched junction bases: 6. The germline CDR1 and CDR2 sequences are SGHNT and YENEEA. DNA for the CDR3: TGTGCCAGCAGCCCCTTCGGGGGGGGCTACGAGCAGTACTTC. Translation: CASSPFGGGYEQYF.